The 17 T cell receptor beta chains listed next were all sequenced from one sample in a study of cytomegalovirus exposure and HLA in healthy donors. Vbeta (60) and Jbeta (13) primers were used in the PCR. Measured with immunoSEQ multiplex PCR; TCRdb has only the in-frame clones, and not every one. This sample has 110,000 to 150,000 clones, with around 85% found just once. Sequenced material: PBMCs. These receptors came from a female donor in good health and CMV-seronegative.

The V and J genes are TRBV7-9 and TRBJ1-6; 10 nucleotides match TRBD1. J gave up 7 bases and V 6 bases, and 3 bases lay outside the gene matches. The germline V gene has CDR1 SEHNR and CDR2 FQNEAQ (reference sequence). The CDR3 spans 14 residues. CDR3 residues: CASSRDRGNSPLHF. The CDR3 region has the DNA TGTGCCAGCAGTCGGGACAGGGGAAATTCACCCCTCCACTTT.

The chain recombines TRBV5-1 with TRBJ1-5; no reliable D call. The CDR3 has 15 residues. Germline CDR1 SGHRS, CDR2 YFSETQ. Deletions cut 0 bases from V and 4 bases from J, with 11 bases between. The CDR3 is CASSLGGLKNQPQHF. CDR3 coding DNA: TGCGCCAGCAGCTTGGGCGGACTGAAAAATCAGCCCCAGCATTTT.

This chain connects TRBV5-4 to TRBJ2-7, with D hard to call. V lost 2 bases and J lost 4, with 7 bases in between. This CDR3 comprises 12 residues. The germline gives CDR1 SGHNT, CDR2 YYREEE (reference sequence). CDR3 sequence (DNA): TGTGCCAGCAGCTTTGGCGGTTACGAGCAGTACTTC. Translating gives CASSFGGYEQYF. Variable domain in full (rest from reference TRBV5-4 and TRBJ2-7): ETGVTQSPTHLIKTRGQQVTLRCSSQSGHNTVSWYQQALGQGPQFIFQYYREEENGRGNFPPRFSGLQFPNYSSELNVNALELDDSALYLCASSFGGYEQYFGPGTRLTVT.

The CDR3 DNA sequence: TGTGCCAGCAGCGCTAGCGGGAGCTCCTACAATGAGCAGTTCTTC. It specifies CASSASGSSYNEQFF. V and J are TRBV2 and TRBJ2-1, with 10 positions matching TRBD2. V was pared by 6 bases and J by 0 bases, with 2 bases of the junction left unmatched. Germline CDR1 and CDR2: SNHLY and FYNNEI. There are 15 residues in the CDR3.

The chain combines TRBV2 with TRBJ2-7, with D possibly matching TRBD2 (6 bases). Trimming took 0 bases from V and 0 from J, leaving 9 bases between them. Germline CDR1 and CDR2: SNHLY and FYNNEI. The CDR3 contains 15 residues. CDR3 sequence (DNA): TGTGCCAGCAGTGAAGCGGGAGGATACTCCTACGAGCAGTACTTC. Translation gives CASSEAGGYSYEQYF.

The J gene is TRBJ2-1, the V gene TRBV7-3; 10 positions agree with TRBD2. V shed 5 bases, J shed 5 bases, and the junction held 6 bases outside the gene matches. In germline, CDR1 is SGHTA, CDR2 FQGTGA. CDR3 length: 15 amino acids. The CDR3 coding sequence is TGTGCCAGCAGCCCCGTAAGCGGGAGGGACAATGAGCAGTTCTTC. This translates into CASSPVSGRDNEQFF.

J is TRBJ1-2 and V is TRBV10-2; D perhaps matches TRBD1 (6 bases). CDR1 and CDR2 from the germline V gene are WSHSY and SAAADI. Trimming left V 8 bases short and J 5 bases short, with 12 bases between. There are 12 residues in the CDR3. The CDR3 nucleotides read TGCGCCAGCGAGGGACAAAGATATGGCTACACCTTC. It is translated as CASEGQRYGYTF.

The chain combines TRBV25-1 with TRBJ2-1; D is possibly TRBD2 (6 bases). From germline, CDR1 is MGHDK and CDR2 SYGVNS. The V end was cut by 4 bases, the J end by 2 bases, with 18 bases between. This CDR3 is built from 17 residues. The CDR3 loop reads CASSGGPGGTTYNEQFF. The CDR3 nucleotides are TGTGCCAGCAGTGGAGGGCCCGGCGGGACGACCTACAATGAGCAGTTCTTC.

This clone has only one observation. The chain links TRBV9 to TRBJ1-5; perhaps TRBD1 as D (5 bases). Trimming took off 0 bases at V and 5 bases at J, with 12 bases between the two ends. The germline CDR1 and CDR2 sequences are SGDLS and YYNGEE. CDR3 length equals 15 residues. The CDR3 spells CASSVAAGWDQPQHF. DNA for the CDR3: TGTGCCAGCAGCGTAGCGGCAGGGTGGGATCAGCCCCAGCATTTT.

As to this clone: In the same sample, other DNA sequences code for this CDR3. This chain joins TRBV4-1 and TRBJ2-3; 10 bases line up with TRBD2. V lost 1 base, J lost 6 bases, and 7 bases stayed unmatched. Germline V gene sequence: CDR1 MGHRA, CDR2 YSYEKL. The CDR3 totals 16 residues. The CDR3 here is CASSQVSAGGSDTQYF. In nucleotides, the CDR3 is TGCGCCAGCAGCCAAGTCTCAGCGGGAGGGTCGGATACGCAGTATTTT.

CDR3 loop: CASSLSGGRGSTGELFF. The CDR3 coding sequence is TGCGCCAGCAGCCTAAGTGGCGGGAGAGGTTCCACCGGGGAGCTGTTTTTT. The chain combines TRBV4-1 with TRBJ2-2, with TRBD2 matching 7 bases. CDR3 length equals 17 residues. The germline V gene has CDR1 MGHRA and CDR2 YSYEKL. Trimming removed 4 bases from V and 4 bases from J; junction bases left unmatched: 12.

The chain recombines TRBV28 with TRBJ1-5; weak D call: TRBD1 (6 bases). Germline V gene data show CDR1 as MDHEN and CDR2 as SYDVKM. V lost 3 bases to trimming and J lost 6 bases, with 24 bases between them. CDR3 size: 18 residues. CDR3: CASSLIFVGAYESQPQHF. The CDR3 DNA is TGTGCCAGCAGTTTGATATTCGTGGGGGCTTATGAGAGTCAGCCCCAGCATTTT. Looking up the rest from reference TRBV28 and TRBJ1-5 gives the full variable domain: DVKVTQSSRYLVKRTGEKVFLECVQDMDHENMFWYRQDPGLGLRLIYFSYDVKMKEKGDIPEGYSVSREKKERFSLILESASTNQTSMYLCASSLIFVGAYESQPQHFGDGTRLSIL.

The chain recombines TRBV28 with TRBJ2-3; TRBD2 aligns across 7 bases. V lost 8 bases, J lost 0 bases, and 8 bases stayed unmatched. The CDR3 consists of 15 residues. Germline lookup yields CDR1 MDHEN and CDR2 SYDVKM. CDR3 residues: CASGREHGSTDTQYF. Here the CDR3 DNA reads TGTGCCAGCGGGCGGGAGCACGGGAGCACAGATACGCAGTATTTT.

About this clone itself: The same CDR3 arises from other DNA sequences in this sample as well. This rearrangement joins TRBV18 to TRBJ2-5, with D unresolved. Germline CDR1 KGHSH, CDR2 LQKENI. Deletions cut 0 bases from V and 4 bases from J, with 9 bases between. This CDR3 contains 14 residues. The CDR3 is CASSPPSGRETQYF. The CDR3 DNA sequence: TGTGCCAGCTCACCACCGTCAGGTAGAGAGACCCAGTACTTC.

CDR3 amino acids: CASSRPGQGNTGELFF. CDR3 DNA sequence: TGTGCCAGCAGCCGACCGGGACAGGGGAACACCGGGGAGCTGTTTTTT. This chain joins TRBV5-4 and TRBJ2-2; 9 bases line up with TRBD1. CDR3 size: 16 residues. Unmatched junction bases numbered 5, after V lost 4 bases and J lost 1 base. Germline CDR1 reads SGHNT; CDR2 reads YYREEE (reference sequence).

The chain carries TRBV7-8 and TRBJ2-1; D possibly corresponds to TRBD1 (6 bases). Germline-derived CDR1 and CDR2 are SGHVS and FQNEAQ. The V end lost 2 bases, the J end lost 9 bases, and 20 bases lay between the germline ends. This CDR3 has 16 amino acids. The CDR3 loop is CASSLRQVSDLSEQFF. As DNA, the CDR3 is TGTGCCAGCAGCTTACGACAGGTCAGCGATTTGAGTGAGCAGTTCTTC.

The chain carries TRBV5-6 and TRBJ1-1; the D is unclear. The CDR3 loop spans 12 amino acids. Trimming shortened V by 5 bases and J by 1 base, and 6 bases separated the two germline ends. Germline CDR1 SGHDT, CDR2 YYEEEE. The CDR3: CASSLRNTEAFF. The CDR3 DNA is TGTGCCAGCAGTCTAAGGAACACTGAAGCTTTCTTT.